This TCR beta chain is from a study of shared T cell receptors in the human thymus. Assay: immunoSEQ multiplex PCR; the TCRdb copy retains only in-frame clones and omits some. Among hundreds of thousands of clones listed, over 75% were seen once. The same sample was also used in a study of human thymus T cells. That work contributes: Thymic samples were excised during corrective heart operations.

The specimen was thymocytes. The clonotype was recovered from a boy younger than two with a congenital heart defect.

As DNA, the CDR3 is TGTGCCAGCAGCTTAGGCCGGGACAGGGGGGCCGGTCAGCCCCAGCATTTT. Protein: CASSLGRDRGAGQPQHF. The chain couples TRBV11-2 to TRBJ1-5; 11 bases line up with TRBD1. Germline assignment: CDR1 SGHAT and CDR2 FQNNGV. V dropped 1 base and J dropped 6; count of bases not matched to a gene: 8. The CDR3 runs 17 residues. The complete variable domain, with remaining parts taken from reference TRBV11-2 and TRBJ1-5, reads EAGVAQSPRYKIIEKRQSVAFWCNPISGHATLYWYQQILGQGPKLLIQFQNNGVVDDSQLPKDRFSAERLKGVDSTLKIQPAKLEDSAVYLCASSLGRDRGAGQPQHFGDGTRLSIL.